These 5 T cell receptor beta chains came from one sample sequenced in a study of blood T cell repertoires in COVID-19. Assay: immunoSEQ multiplex PCR; the TCRdb copy retains only in-frame clones and omits some. The profile covers over 300,000 clones, with around 87% appearing a single time and 6.5% to 7% taken by the ten largest. The sequenced sample was peripheral blood. The receptors originated from a man younger than 35 with active or convalescent COVID-19.

This chain uses TRBV27 with TRBJ1-6; TRBD1 matches at 7 bases. The CDR3 extends over 15 amino acids. The V segment lost 4 bases and the J segment 4 bases; nucleotides outside the gene matches: 4. Germline CDR1 is MNHEY and CDR2 is SMNVEV (reference sequence). CDR3: CASSSKQGYNSPLHF. DNA of the CDR3: TGTGCCAGCAGTTCTAAACAGGGGTATAATTCACCCCTCCACTTT.

The chain carries TRBV7-9 and TRBJ2-5; the D gene is possibly TRBD2 (6 bases). The V and J ends lost 6 bases and 2 bases respectively, with 13 bases between them. CDR1 is SEHNR, CDR2 FQNEAQ, per germline (reference sequence). The CDR3 covers 14 residues. CDR3 sequence (DNA): TGTGCCAGCAGTCCATCTAGCGAACAAGAGACCCAGTACTTC. The encoded protein is CASSPSSEQETQYF.

The rearrangement links TRBV7-8 to TRBJ2-3; tentatively, D is TRBD2 (5 bases). The CDR3 consists of 14 residues. Germline CDR1 is SGHVS and CDR2 is FQNEAQ. V gave up 3 bases and J gave up 2 bases, with 9 bases separating them. This CDR3 reads CASSLASNTDTQYF. The DNA of the CDR3 is TGTGCCAGCAGCTTGGCTAGCAACACAGATACGCAGTATTTT.

The rearrangement uses TRBV7-9 and TRBJ1-1, with D perhaps TRBD1 (5 bases). The V end lost 5 bases, the J end lost 3 bases, and 16 bases lay between the germline ends. Germline V CDR1 and CDR2: SEHNR, FQNEAQ (reference sequence). The CDR3 is 15 residues long. The DNA for the CDR3 is TGTGCCAGCAGCCCATGGGGGGGTTATGACACTGAAGCTTTCTTT. It yields the protein CASSPWGGYDTEAFF.

This clone was seen only once. This chain uses TRBV7-3 with TRBJ2-2, with 13 positions matching TRBD2. This CDR3 spans 17 amino acids. The germline gives CDR1 SGHTA, CDR2 FQGTGA. Trimming cost V 4 bases and J 4 bases; bases outside gene matches: 6. CDR3 residues: CASSSTRTSGGTGELFF. In DNA form, the CDR3 reads TGTGCCAGCAGCTCCACCCGGACTAGCGGGGGCACCGGGGAGCTGTTTTTT.